This T cell receptor (beta chain) was obtained from a study of cytomegalovirus exposure and HLA in healthy donors. Study at large: A prior study identified 117 million unique TCR beta sequences from roughly 180 million T cells.

Study observations and caveats: The listing of about 150 TCR beta chains classed them as cytomegalovirus-associated. Further analysis was carried out later, and it showed several of the most significant clusters appearing linked to common viral pathogens. In a later analysis, at a false discovery rate of 0.05, over 15,000 TCR beta sequences were associated with HLA alleles.

PCR amplification relied on 60 Vbeta primers (plus 13 Jbeta primers). The method was immunoSEQ multiplex PCR; TCRdb's version includes in-frame clones alone and lacks a portion of them. The sample consists of 65,000 to 90,000 clones, 79% of them appearing once. J lost 6 bases, V lost 6 bases, and 5 bases had no gene match. Per the germline V gene, CDR1 is WSHSY and CDR2 is SAAADI. CDR3 length: 12 residues. This clone was counted once. Its specificity is not known. The sequence was collected from a young man in good health and CMV-seronegative. Sequencing input: PBMCs. This chain uses TRBV10-2 with TRBJ2-7; TRBD1 matches 7 bases. CDR3 DNA: TGCGCCAGCAGCAGGGGGTGGGTCGAGCAGTACTTC. Its translation is CASSRGWVEQYF.